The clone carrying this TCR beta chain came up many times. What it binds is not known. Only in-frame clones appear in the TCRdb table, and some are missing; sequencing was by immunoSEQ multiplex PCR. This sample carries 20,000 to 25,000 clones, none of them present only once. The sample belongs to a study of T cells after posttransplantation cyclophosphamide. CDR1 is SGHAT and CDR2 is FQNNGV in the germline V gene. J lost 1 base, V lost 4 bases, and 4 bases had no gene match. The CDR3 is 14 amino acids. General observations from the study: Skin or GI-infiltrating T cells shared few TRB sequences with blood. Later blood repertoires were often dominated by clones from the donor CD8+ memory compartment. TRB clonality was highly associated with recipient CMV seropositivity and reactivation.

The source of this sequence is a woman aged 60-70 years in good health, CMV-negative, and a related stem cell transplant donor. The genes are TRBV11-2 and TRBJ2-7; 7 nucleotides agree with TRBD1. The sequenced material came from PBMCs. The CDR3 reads CASSSDRTSYEQYV. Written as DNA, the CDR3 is TGTGCCAGCAGCTCGGACAGGACATCCTACGAGCAGTACGTC.